One and the same sample provided the 14 T cell receptor beta chains below, sequenced in a study of neurological immune-mediated disorders. TCRdb called the 5' RACE reads again in MiXCR, with one record for every CDR3 protein. This table holds tens of thousands of distinct CDR3 sequences, 5% to 6% found once. Material for sequencing was PBMCs. The receptors come from a woman aged 30 to 39 with multiple sclerosis.

In its sample, this clonotype was seen a few times. The CDR3 is CASSIDINQPQHF. The CDR3 DNA reads as TGCGCCAGCAGCATCGACATAAATCAGCCCCAGCATTTT. The rearrangement uses TRBV5-1 and TRBJ1-5; D not certain. The CDR3 sequence is 13 residues long. The V end was cut by 4 bases, the J end by 4 bases, with 9 bases between. CDR1 is SGHRS and CDR2 is YFSETQ in the germline V gene.

This clonotype was observed many times. The rearrangement uses TRBV18 and TRBJ2-5; D is unresolved. The V gene's germline CDR1 is KGHSH and CDR2 LQKENI. V lost 3 bases, J lost 5 bases, and 4 bases lay in between. The CDR3 has 11 residues. CDR3 coding DNA: TGTGCCAGCTCACCGAAGGAGACCCAGTACTTC. Protein product: CASSPKETQYF.

This clonotype was observed at least ten times. This chain connects TRBV20-1 to TRBJ1-2; 7 bases map to TRBD1. Trimming removed 0 bases from V and 6 bases from J; junction bases left unmatched: 4. In germline, CDR1 is DFQATT, CDR2 SNEGSKA (reference sequence). This CDR3 spans 13 amino acids. This CDR3 is CSAREQGFDGYTF. The CDR3, as DNA: TGCAGTGCTAGAGAACAGGGGTTCGATGGCTACACCTTC.

There are a few counts of this clonotype. The V call is TRBV6-5, the J call TRBJ2-1; TRBD2 aligns across 11 bases. Germline V gene lookup returns CDR1 MNHEY and CDR2 SVGAGI. This CDR3 is 17 amino acids long. Trimming at V came to 0 bases and at J to 5 bases, leaving 6 bases not matched to a gene. The CDR3 is CASSYSRGLAGHNEQFF. CDR3 nucleotides: TGTGCCAGCAGTTACTCGAGAGGACTAGCGGGCCACAATGAGCAGTTCTTC.

This clonotype has ten or more counts. The chain has TRBV6-6 and TRBJ2-1, with D unclear. Trimming left V 0 bases short and J 8 bases short, with 5 bases between. Per the germline V gene, CDR1 is MNHNY and CDR2 is SVGAGI (reference sequence). This CDR3 comprises 12 residues. The CDR3: CASSYSMDEQFF. The CDR3, as DNA: TGTGCCAGCAGTTACTCCATGGATGAGCAGTTCTTC.

This clonotype came up many times. The rearrangement joins TRBV15 to TRBJ2-2; D gene unclear. The germline CDR1 and CDR2 sequences are LNHNV and YYDKDF (reference sequence). This CDR3 spans 15 amino acids. The V gene lost 0 bases and the J gene lost 3 bases, with 8 bases spanning the gap. In DNA, the CDR3 is TGTGCCACCAGCAGAGATTTAGATGACACCGGGGAGCTGTTTTTT. As protein: CATSRDLDDTGELFF.

This clonotype was recorded at least ten times. The V and J genes are TRBV20-1 and TRBJ2-1; 8 bases fit TRBD1. The CDR3 has 16 amino acids. Per the germline V gene, CDR1 is DFQATT and CDR2 is SNEGSKA (reference sequence). V dropped 4 bases and J dropped 12; count of bases not matched to a gene: 20. The CDR3 loop is CSATVASDRAIDRQFF. In DNA form, the CDR3 reads TGCAGTGCTACCGTGGCGTCGGACAGGGCTATTGATAGGCAGTTCTTC.

There are many counts of this clonotype. The chain is built from TRBV5-5 and TRBJ2-1; D gene ambiguous. Germline V gives CDR1 SGHKS, CDR2 YYEKEE (reference sequence). The CDR3 extends over 13 amino acids. Trimming pared 3 bases from V and 3 bases from J, leaving 7 bases between. The CDR3 region has the DNA TGTGCCAGCAGCTCTGAGAGCTACAATGAGCAGTTCTTC. Translated: CASSSESYNEQFF. Using reference TRBV5-5 and TRBJ2-1 for the parts outside the CDR3, the full variable domain is DAGVTQSPTHLIKTRGQQVTLRCSPISGHKSVSWYQQVLGQGPQFIFQYYEKEERGRGNFPDRFSARQFPNYSSELNVNALLLGDSALYLCASSSESYNEQFFGPGTRLTVL.

This clonotype has only a few counts. V gene TRBV2 combines with J gene TRBJ2-4, with D perhaps matching TRBD1 or TRBD2 (5 bases each). V lost 7 bases and J lost 6, with 13 bases in between. The length of the CDR3 is 13 residues. Per the germline V gene, CDR1 is SNHLY and CDR2 is FYNNEI. DNA of the CDR3: TGTGCCAGCAAAGGGGTGGCGGGAAACATTCAGTACTTC. This codes for CASKGVAGNIQYF.

The J gene is TRBJ2-3, the V gene TRBV20-1; TRBD2 is a possible D gene (5 bases). In germline, CDR1 is DFQATT, CDR2 SNEGSKA (reference sequence). Trimming took off 0 bases at V and 4 bases at J, with 20 bases between the two ends. The CDR3 contains 17 residues. The CDR3 sequence: CSARDASAPSSPDTQYF. The CDR3 region has the DNA TGCAGTGCTAGAGATGCCTCCGCCCCTAGCAGCCCAGATACGCAGTATTTT.

V gene TRBV9 combines with J gene TRBJ2-2; D not certain. CDR1 and CDR2 (germline): SGDLS, YYNGEE. The V and J ends lost 1 base and 2 bases respectively, with 9 bases between them. The CDR3 length is 15 residues. Here the CDR3 DNA reads TGTGCCAGCAGCGTACGGACGGACAACACCGGGGAGCTGTTTTTT. Translation: CASSVRTDNTGELFF.

This clonotype is medium-sized in the sample. The V and J genes are TRBV20-1 and TRBJ1-5; TRBD1 might be the D (5 bases). This CDR3 contains 14 residues. Germline values: CDR1 DFQATT, CDR2 SNEGSKA (reference sequence). Trimming removed 4 bases at V and 0 bases at J, with 10 bases between. The CDR3 is CSAKGQNSNQPQHF. The CDR3 region has the DNA TGCAGTGCTAAGGGGCAGAATAGCAATCAGCCCCAGCATTTT.

This clonotype was seen many times. CDR3 residues: CASSPLPGQQNIQYF. The CDR3 DNA sequence: TGTGCCAGCAGCCCGCTACCGGGACAGCAAAACATTCAGTACTTC. The V call is TRBV3-1, the J call TRBJ2-4; TRBD1 agrees at 7 bases. The CDR3 sequence is 15 residues long. V was clipped by 4 bases and J by 5 bases; unmatched bases: 8. Germline CDR1 is LGHDT and CDR2 is YNNKEL (reference sequence).

This clonotype was seen repeatedly, ten times or more. This rearrangement joins TRBV15 to TRBJ2-1, with a tentative D call TRBD2 (5 bases). The germline CDR1 and CDR2 sequences are LNHNV and YYDKDF (reference sequence). Trimming removed 4 bases at V and 8 bases at J, with 15 bases between. This CDR3 has 14 amino acids. Written as DNA, the CDR3 is TGTGCCACCAGCACCGTGCTGGGGAGCGATGAGCAGTTCTTC. Protein: CATSTVLGSDEQFF. Filled out from reference TRBV15 and TRBJ2-1, the complete variable domain reads DAMVIQNPRYQVTQFGKPVTLSCSQTLNHNVMYWYQQKSSQAPKLLFHYYDKDFNNEADTPDNFQSRRPNTSFCFLDIRSPGLGDTAMYLCATSTVLGSDEQFFGPGTRLTVL.